Detailed here is one TCR beta chain. The germline V gene encodes CDR1 SGDLS and CDR2 YYNGEE. With 3 bases removed from V and 10 bases from J, the gap between germline ends came to 18 bases. The CDR3 extends over 14 amino acids. The entry originates in a study of blood T cell repertoires in COVID-19. Study in general: Samples came from the United States, Italy and Spain, spanning acute and convalescent COVID-19. Nucleic acid was either cDNA or gDNA, and it came from T cells, B-cell-depleted T cells, or PBMCs.

Original processing notes: Reference gene primer amplification in the assay estimated nucleated cell counts. Here immunoSEQ multiplex PCR was the method, and the copy in TCRdb shows in-frame clones only, minus some. Clone size and the V and J calls come from that table; the DNA yielded D and trimming. In the table there are more than 150,000 clones, 70% to 85% of which are singletons. This TCR came from a woman in her forties or fifties with acute or convalescent COVID-19. Sequencing input: peripheral blood. The chain uses TRBV9 and TRBJ2-3, with a tentative D call TRBD1 (5 bases). CDR3 protein: CASSDRQSPISQYF. The CDR3 DNA is TGTGCCAGCAGCGACAGACAGTCGCCCATATCGCAGTATTTT.